This is a list of T cell receptor beta chains from one sample in a study of long-term antiretroviral therapy in people with HIV. Profiled with immunoSEQ multiplex PCR; TCRdb holds only in-frame clones, not every one. The sample lists approximately 18,000 clones; 80% were seen once. The source material was unsorted PBMCs, sampled 0.1 years before starting antiretroviral therapy. The source is a man aged 18-30 years with HIV. CDR3s include the opening cysteine and the closing phenylalanine or tryptophan. The D gene is left open where the match is weak. Rows give clone size only sometimes, using once, few, many, or a class for an expanded clone.

clone size | J gene | D gene | V gene | CDR3 DNA | CDR3 protein
. | TRBJ2-7 | . | TRBV6-6 | TGTGCCAGCAGTTACTCGGCAGGCGCCTACGAGCAGTACTTC | CASSYSAGAYEQYF
few | TRBJ2-2 | . | TRBV6-1 | TGTGCCAGCAGTGAAAGGAGGCAGACGACCGGGGAGCTGTTTTTT | CASSERRQTTGELFF
. | TRBJ2-7 | . | TRBV29-1 | TGCAGCGTTGATGGGGGCGGTAGCTCCTACGAGCAGTACTTC | CSVDGGGSSYEQYF
. | TRBJ1-3 | . | TRBV28 | TGTGCCAGCAGGGGATACAGGGATAGCTCTGGAAACACCATATATTTT | CASRGYRDSSGNTIYF
. | TRBJ1-2 | TRBD1 | TRBV5-4 | TGTGCCAGCAGCCCCGGGACAGGGATCAATGGCTACACCTTC | CASSPGTGINGYTF
. | TRBJ2-1 | . | TRBV29-1 | TGCAGCGTTGAACGGCAAGTCAATGAGCAGTTCTTC | CSVERQVNEQFF
. | TRBJ2-7 | TRBD1 | TRBV30 | TGTGCCTGCTACATGGACAGGGTGGACGAGCAGTACTTC | CACYMDRVDEQYF
. | TRBJ1-1 | . | TRBV9 | TGTGCCAGCAGCCCAGGACAGAGGAACACTGAAGCTTTCTTT | CASSPGQRNTEAFF
. | TRBJ2-1 | TRBD1 | TRBV27 | TGTGCCAGCAGTTTATTACCAGGACAGGCCCTGGGTGAGCAGTTCTTC | CASSLLPGQALGEQFF
. | TRBJ2-7 | . | TRBV13 | TGTGCCAGCAGCTTAGGGGGTGTTCCAGAAAGGCAGGGAGTATCCTACGAGCAGTACTTC | CASSLGGVPERQGVSYEQYF
. | TRBJ2-5 | TRBD2 | TRBV25-1 | TGTGCCAGCACGAGGTCGGGGAGGGTTGAGGAGACCCAGTACTTC | CASTRSGRVEETQYF